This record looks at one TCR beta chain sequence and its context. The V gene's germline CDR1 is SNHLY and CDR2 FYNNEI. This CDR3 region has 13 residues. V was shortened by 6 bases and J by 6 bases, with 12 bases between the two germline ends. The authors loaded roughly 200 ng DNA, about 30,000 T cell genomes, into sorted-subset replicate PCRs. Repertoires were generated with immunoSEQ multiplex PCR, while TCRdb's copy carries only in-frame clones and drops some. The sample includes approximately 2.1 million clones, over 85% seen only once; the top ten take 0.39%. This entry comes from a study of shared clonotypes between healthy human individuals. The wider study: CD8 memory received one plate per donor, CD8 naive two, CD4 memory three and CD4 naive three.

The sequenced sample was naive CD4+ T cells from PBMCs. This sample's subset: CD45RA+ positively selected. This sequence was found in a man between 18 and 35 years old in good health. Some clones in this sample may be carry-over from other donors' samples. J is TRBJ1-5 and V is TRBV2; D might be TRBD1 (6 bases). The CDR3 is CASRTAGVQPQHF. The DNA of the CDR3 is TGTGCCAGCAGGACAGCAGGGGTTCAGCCCCAGCATTTT.